This T cell receptor (beta chain) was captured by sequencing in a study of CD8+CD57+ T cells in acquired aplastic anemia. Points from the study as a whole: Patients and controls were not found to differ significantly in CD8+ Simpson's diversity.

Germline assignment: CDR1 LNHDA and CDR2 SQIVND (reference sequence). The CDR3 covers 14 residues. Unmatched junction bases numbered 9, after V lost 6 bases and J lost 7 bases. TCR beta VDJ and CDR3 profiling used genomic DNA as template. TCRdb re-called the reads with MiXCR, one entry per CDR3 protein. The sample yields under 200,000 distinct CDR3 sequences, roughly 40% seen once. About this clonotype: Its antigen is undetermined.

Sequencing used sorted CD4+, CD8+, or CD8+CD57+ T cells (not recorded which) from PBMCs. The rearrangement uses TRBV19 and TRBJ1-1, with 9 bases fitting TRBD1. The source of this sequence is a human donor in good health. Here the CDR3 reads CASRNPGQGVEAFF. In DNA form, the CDR3 reads TGTGCCAGTAGGAACCCGGGACAGGGCGTTGAAGCTTTCTTT.